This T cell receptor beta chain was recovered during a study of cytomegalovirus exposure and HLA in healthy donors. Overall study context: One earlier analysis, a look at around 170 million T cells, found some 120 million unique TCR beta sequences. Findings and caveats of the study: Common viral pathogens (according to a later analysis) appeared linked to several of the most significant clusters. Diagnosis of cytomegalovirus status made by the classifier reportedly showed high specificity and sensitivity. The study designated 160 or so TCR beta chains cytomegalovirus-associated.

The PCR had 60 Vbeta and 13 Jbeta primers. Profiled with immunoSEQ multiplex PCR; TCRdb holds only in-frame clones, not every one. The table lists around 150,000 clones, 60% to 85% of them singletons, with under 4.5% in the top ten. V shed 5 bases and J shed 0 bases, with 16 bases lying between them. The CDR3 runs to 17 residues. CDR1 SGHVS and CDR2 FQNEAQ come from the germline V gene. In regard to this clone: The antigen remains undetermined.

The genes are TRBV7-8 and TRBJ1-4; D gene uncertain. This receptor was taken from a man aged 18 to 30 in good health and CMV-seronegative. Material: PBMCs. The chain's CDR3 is CASSQRAGVATNEKLFF. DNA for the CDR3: TGTGCCAGCAGCCAGCGCGCCGGGGTTGCAACTAATGAAAAACTGTTTTTT.